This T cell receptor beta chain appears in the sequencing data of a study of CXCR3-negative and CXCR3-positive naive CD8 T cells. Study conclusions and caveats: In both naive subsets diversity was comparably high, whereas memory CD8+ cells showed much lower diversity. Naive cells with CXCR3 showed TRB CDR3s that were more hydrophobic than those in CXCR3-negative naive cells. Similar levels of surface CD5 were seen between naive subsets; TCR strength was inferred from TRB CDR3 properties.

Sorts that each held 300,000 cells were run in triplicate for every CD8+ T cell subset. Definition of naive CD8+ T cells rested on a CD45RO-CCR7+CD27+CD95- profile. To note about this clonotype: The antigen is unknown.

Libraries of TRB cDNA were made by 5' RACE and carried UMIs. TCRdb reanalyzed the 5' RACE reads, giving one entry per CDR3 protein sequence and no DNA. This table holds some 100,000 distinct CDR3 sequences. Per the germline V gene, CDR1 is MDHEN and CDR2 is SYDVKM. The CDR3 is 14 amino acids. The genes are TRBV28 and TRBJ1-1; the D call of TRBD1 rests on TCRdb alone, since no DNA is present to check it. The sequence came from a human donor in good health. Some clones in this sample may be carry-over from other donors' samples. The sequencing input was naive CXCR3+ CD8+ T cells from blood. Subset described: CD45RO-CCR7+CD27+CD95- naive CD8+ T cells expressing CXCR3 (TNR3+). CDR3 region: CASTWGSGETEAFF.